This T cell receptor beta chain was identified in a study of blood T cell repertoires in COVID-19. Whole-study context: Sites in the United States, Italy and Spain provided acute and convalescent COVID-19 samples. Sources were T cells, B-cell-depleted T cells, or PBMCs; the material itself was cDNA or gDNA.

Per the authors' pipeline: From reference gene primer amplification, estimates of nucleated cell counts were derived. Data came from immunoSEQ multiplex PCR; TCRdb stores just in-frame clones and leaves some out. V and J calls and clone size follow that table, whereas D and trimming were derived from the DNA. The sample consists of tens of thousands of clones, less than 90% of them appearing once. CDR1 and CDR2 (germline): SGDLS, YYNGEE. This CDR3 is 15 amino acids long. Deletions cut 3 bases from V and 7 bases from J, with 16 bases between. The J gene is TRBJ1-4, the V gene TRBV9; tentatively, D is TRBD1 (5 bases). The material sequenced was peripheral blood. The TCR originated in a man aged 80 or over with acute or convalescent COVID-19. CDR3 sequence reads: CASSAFGGTGEKLFF. CDR3 DNA sequence: TGTGCCAGCAGCGCATTCGGGGGGACGGGTGAAAAACTGTTTTTT.